The 12 T cell receptor beta chains in this list originate from one sample, sequenced in a study of blood T cell repertoires in COVID-19. TCRdb keeps only in-frame clones here, not all; method: immunoSEQ multiplex PCR. The data hold 150,000 to 200,000 clones, with 94% observed a single time. Source material: peripheral blood. These receptors were obtained from a man between 25 and 39 years old with COVID-19, enrolled during active disease.

This chain uses TRBV11-2 with TRBJ1-6, with D tentatively TRBD1 (6 bases). The CDR3 sequence is 15 residues long. CDR1 is SGHAT, CDR2 FQNNGV, per germline. V was pared by 1 base and J by 10 bases, with 14 bases between. CDR3 protein: CASSLVRGFESPLHF. CDR3 nucleotides: TGTGCCAGCAGCTTAGTCAGGGGCTTTGAATCACCCCTCCACTTT.

The chain employs TRBV11-2 and TRBJ2-5, with a possible D match to TRBD1 (6 bases). This CDR3 is 13 amino acids long. Germline V gene lookup returns CDR1 SGHAT and CDR2 FQNNGV. V was pared by 5 bases and J by 5 bases, with 12 bases between. The CDR3 is CASSPTGTETQYF. The CDR3 region has the DNA TGTGCCAGCAGCCCCACAGGGACGGAGACCCAGTACTTC.

The V and J genes are TRBV13 and TRBJ1-1; 8 nucleotides align to TRBD1. The CDR3 totals 15 residues. Germline V gene lookup returns CDR1 PRHDT and CDR2 FYEKMQ (reference sequence). The J segment lost 0 bases and the V segment lost 8 bases, leaving 8 bases of the junction unmatched. CDR3 DNA sequence: TGTGCCAGCGGGTCAGGGGGCGAGATGAACACTGAAGCTTTCTTT. This sequence encodes CASGSGGEMNTEAFF.

The V gene is TRBV10-2, the J gene TRBJ2-5, with a weak D call TRBD2 (7 bases). The CDR3 has 14 amino acids. CDR1 and CDR2 from the germline V gene are WSHSY and SAAADI. V gave up 10 bases and J gave up 2 bases, with 17 bases separating them. The CDR3 nucleotides are TGCGCCACCGCTAAAGGGGGGGGGCAAGAGACCCAGTACTTC. Translated, it gives CATAKGGGQETQYF.

This clone was observed once. The chain carries TRBV2 and TRBJ1-2, with 8 positions matching TRBD1. This CDR3 has 15 amino acids. Germline V CDR1 and CDR2: SNHLY, FYNNEI. Germline trimming cut 2 bases from V and 6 bases from J; bases unmatched to any gene: 8. The CDR3, as DNA: TGTGCCAGCAGTGAATTTTTATCAGGGGGCCATGGCTACACCTTC. Amino acid sequence: CASSEFLSGGHGYTF.

The count of this clone is one. The rearrangement joins TRBV7-2 to TRBJ1-1; no clear D gene. Germline V lookup: CDR1 SGHTA, CDR2 FQGNSA. This CDR3 has 13 amino acids. The germline V and J ends were trimmed by 3 bases and 6 bases, with 11 bases remaining between them. The CDR3 DNA reads TGTGCCAGCAGCTTGAGTATCGGGGCTGAAGCTTTCTTT. The encoded protein is CASSLSIGAEAFF.

The CDR3 here is CASSLAPEANEQFF. The CDR3 nucleotides read TGTGCCAGCAGCTTGGCCCCCGAGGCCAATGAGCAGTTCTTC. The rearrangement uses TRBV7-2 and TRBJ2-1; D is uncertain. Trimming stripped 3 bases from V and 6 bases from J, with 12 bases between. This CDR3 has 14 amino acids. Germline CDR1 and CDR2: SGHTA and FQGNSA.

The genes are TRBV6-5 and TRBJ1-3, with a weak D call TRBD1 (6 bases). Trimming removed 6 bases from V and 4 bases from J, with 13 bases in between. This CDR3 region has 14 residues. The germline V gene has CDR1 MNHEY and CDR2 SVGAGI. The CDR3 here is CASRARGSGNTIYF. CDR3 coding DNA: TGTGCCAGCAGGGCCAGGGGTTCCGGAAACACCATATATTTT.

The V and J genes are TRBV30 and TRBJ2-2; D not certain. V shed 2 bases and J shed 3 bases, with 10 bases lying between them. CDR1 is GTSNPN and CDR2 is SVGIG in the germline V gene (reference sequence). This CDR3 is 14 amino acids long. The CDR3 here is CAWSSRLDTGELFF. CDR3 nucleotide sequence: TGTGCCTGGAGTTCACGACTTGACACCGGGGAGCTGTTTTTT.

The chain has TRBV5-5 and TRBJ1-6, with a weak D call TRBD1 (5 bases). The V gene lost 4 bases and the J gene lost 0 bases, with 14 bases spanning the gap. The CDR3 runs to 17 residues. Germline CDR1 SGHKS, CDR2 YYEKEE (reference sequence). The CDR3 DNA follows: TGTGCCAGCAGCCCGGGACTGCTGAGCTCCTATAATTCACCCCTCCACTTT. Residues: CASSPGLLSSYNSPLHF.

The chain couples TRBV5-1 to TRBJ1-3; D remains unclear. Germline CDR1 is SGHRS and CDR2 is YFSETQ. The CDR3 is made up of 14 amino acids. Between the trimmed V and J ends, which lost 9 bases and 4 bases, there was a span of 17 bases. CDR3 DNA: TGCGCCACCCGCCGGGAGGGTCCAGGAAACACCATATATTTT. Translation gives CATRREGPGNTIYF.

The table lists this clone with a count of one. The chain combines TRBV2 with TRBJ1-2, with 9 bases identical to TRBD1. The trim removed 3 bases at V and 3 bases at J, leaving 5 bases unmatched. CDR1 and CDR2 (germline): SNHLY, FYNNEI. The CDR3 is 15 amino acids. This CDR3 reads CASSDGTGNDYGYTF. The CDR3 DNA reads as TGTGCCAGCAGTGATGGGACAGGGAATGACTATGGCTACACCTTC.